The rows below give T cell receptor beta chains drawn from one sample of a study of T cells after yellow fever vaccination. Using its own MiXCR run on the 5' RACE reads, TCRdb lists one record per CDR3 protein. The table records about 370,000 distinct CDR3 sequences, roughly 10% of them present only once. Sequenced here: PBMCs, sampled on the day of the first yellow fever vaccination. Source of these receptors: a man aged 18 to 35 who received the YFV17D yellow fever vaccine. Both conserved end residues are part of each CDR3. The D gene is left open where the match is weak. Clone size is given for some rows only: seen once, a few or many times, or a class if the clone is expanded.

D,V,J,size,CDR3,DNA
TRBD2,TRBV7-3,TRBJ2-1,many,CASSPGLVDPNEQFF,TGTGCCAGCAGCCCGGGACTAGTTGATCCCAATGAGCAGTTCTTC
TRBD2,TRBV6-1,TRBJ2-3,NA,CASSDTSGVPDTQYF,TGTGCCAGCAGTGATACTAGCGGGGTCCCAGATACGCAGTATTTT
TRBD1,TRBV4-1,TRBJ2-6,few,CASSQRDRVTGANVLTF,TGCGCCAGCAGCCAAAGGGACAGGGTCACTGGGGCCAACGTCCTGACTTTC
NA,TRBV2,TRBJ2-5,few,CASSANAGETQYF,TGTGCCAGCAGTGCCAACGCTGGGGAGACCCAGTACTTC
NA,TRBV2,TRBJ2-1,few,CAIQIGTSFNEQFF,TGTGCCATTCAGATCGGGACTTCCTTCAATGAGCAGTTCTTC
NA,TRBV12-3/TRBV12-4,TRBJ2-7,NA,CASSLRVSEQYF,TGTGCCAGCAGTTTAAGGGTTTCCGAGCAGTACTTC
NA,TRBV6-1,TRBJ2-5,NA,CASTQGWGQETQYF,TGTGCCAGCACCCAGGGGTGGGGTCAAGAGACCCAGTACTTC
TRBD1,TRBV7-9,TRBJ1-4,NA,CASGTGTVNEKLFF,TGTGCCAGCGGGACCGGGACAGTAAATGAAAAACTGTTTTTT
TRBD2,TRBV11-1,TRBJ2-3,NA,CASSSQTSGGPLLRFTTQYF,TGTGCCAGCAGCTCCCAGACTAGCGGGGGCCCCCTTCTCCGGTTCACTACGCAGTATTTT
NA,TRBV29-1,TRBJ2-1,few,CSGVTTPYNEQFF,TGCAGCGGGGTGACTACCCCCTACAATGAGCAGTTCTTC
NA,TRBV27,TRBJ1-5,NA,CASSLIAGAFQPQHF,TGTGCCAGCAGTTTGATTGCGGGGGCGTTTCAGCCCCAGCATTTT
TRBD1,TRBV5-1,TRBJ2-5,many,CASSLGQVLETQYF,TGCGCCAGCAGCTTAGGACAGGTATTGGAGACCCAGTACTTC
NA,TRBV7-2,TRBJ2-3,many,CASRPNRVVTDTQYF,TGTGCCAGCAGACCCAACAGGGTAGTCACAGATACGCAGTATTTT
NA,TRBV12-3/TRBV12-4,TRBJ1-1,NA,CASNLQGLNTEAFF,TGTGCCAGCAACCTACAGGGTTTAAACACTGAAGCTTTCTTT
TRBD1,TRBV24-1,TRBJ2-5,few,CATDRDGETQYF,TGTGCCACCGACAGGGACGGGGAGACCCAGTACTTC
NA,TRBV5-6,TRBJ2-3,few,CASSSDLSTDTQYF,TGTGCCAGCAGCTCGGACCTTTCCACAGATACGCAGTATTTT
TRBD1,TRBV3-1,TRBJ2-1,many,CASSQTGGWNEQFF,TGTGCCAGCAGCCAAACAGGGGGATGGAATGAGCAGTTCTTC
TRBD1,TRBV6-1,TRBJ2-1,NA,CASSSGQGYKPEQFF,TGTGCCAGCAGCTCCGGACAGGGTTACAAGCCTGAGCAGTTCTTC
NA,TRBV6-2/TRBV6-3,TRBJ1-5,few,CASSYSTGRGQPQHF,TGTGCCAGCAGTTACTCGACTGGCAGGGGTCAGCCCCAGCATTTT
NA,TRBV12-3/TRBV12-4,TRBJ1-2,many,CASTSQGLGYGYTF,TGTGCCAGCACCAGTCAGGGTTTGGGCTATGGCTACACCTTC
NA,TRBV4-3,TRBJ2-2,NA,CASSQGRGVRELFF,TGCGCCAGCAGCCAAGGCAGAGGCGTCAGGGAGCTGTTTTTT
NA,TRBV29-1,TRBJ2-2,few,CSVEEAITGELFF,TGCAGCGTTGAGGAGGCCATCACCGGGGAGCTGTTTTTT
NA,TRBV5-1,TRBJ1-4,few,CASSLDRTQAEKLFF,TGCGCCAGCAGCTTGGACCGGACACAGGCCGAAAAACTGTTTTTT